Listed below are T cell receptor beta chains from one sample, sequenced in a study of blood T cell repertoires in COVID-19. The data were produced by immunoSEQ multiplex PCR, yet TCRdb's version contains in-frame clones alone and is incomplete. This sample has some 87,000 clones, with about 70% found just once. Sequencing input: peripheral blood. The receptors come from an elderly woman with active or convalescent COVID-19. Both conserved end residues are part of each CDR3. A D gene is named only where the DNA matches it firmly. Clone size appears in some rows only: once, few, many, or a class for an expanded clone.

DNA: TGTGCCAGCAGTCCCGGTAATAACTATGGCTACACCTTC
CDR3: CASSPGNNYGYTF
V: TRBV6-5
J: TRBJ1-2
size: NA
D: NA

DNA: TGTGCCACCGGACAGGGGACGAACACCGGGGAACTGTTTTTT
CDR3: CATGQGTNTGELFF
V: TRBV6-4
J: TRBJ2-2
size: once
D: TRBD1

DNA: TGTGCCAGCAGACCCTCGACTAGCGGGGGGACAGATACGCAGTATTTT
CDR3: CASRPSTSGGTDTQYF
V: TRBV11-3
J: TRBJ2-3
size: NA
D: TRBD2

DNA: TGCGCCAGCAGCTTCAGAGGGAAGCGGGTTCGCACAGATACGCAGTATTTT
CDR3: CASSFRGKRVRTDTQYF
V: TRBV5-1
J: TRBJ2-3
size: NA
D: NA

DNA: TGTGCTAGCAGCTTAAATGGGGGGGATCAAGAGACCCAGTACTTC
CDR3: CASSLNGGDQETQYF
V: TRBV7-7
J: TRBJ2-5
size: NA
D: TRBD2

DNA: TGTGCCAGTAGTCAGTACAGGGGGAACTACAATGAGCAGTTCTTC
CDR3: CASSQYRGNYNEQFF
V: TRBV19
J: TRBJ2-1
size: few
D: TRBD1

DNA: TGTGCCAGTAGTACCCCACATGACAGGGGAAGAGAGACCCAGTACTTC
CDR3: CASSTPHDRGRETQYF
V: TRBV19
J: TRBJ2-5
size: NA
D: TRBD1

DNA: TGCGCCAGCAGCCCAGGACTAGCTTTTGGCAATGAGCAGTTCTTC
CDR3: CASSPGLAFGNEQFF
V: TRBV5-1
J: TRBJ2-1
size: NA
D: TRBD2

DNA: TGTGCCAGCAGCCTGCCAGGGGGTACCGGGGAGCTGTTTTTT
CDR3: CASSLPGGTGELFF
V: TRBV5-4
J: TRBJ2-2
size: NA
D: TRBD1

DNA: TGTGCCAGTAGTATCGAGCGCAAGGATTCGTTCAATCAGCCCCAGCATTTT
CDR3: CASSIERKDSFNQPQHF
V: TRBV19
J: TRBJ1-5
size: NA
D: NA

DNA: TGTGCTAGTGGTTTGGTACTAAGGGAGCAGTACTTC
CDR3: CASGLVLREQYF
V: TRBV12-5
J: TRBJ2-7
size: many
D: NA

DNA: TGCGCCAGCAGCCAAGAACTAGCGGACACAGATACGCAGTATTTT
CDR3: CASSQELADTDTQYF
V: TRBV4-3
J: TRBJ2-3
size: NA
D: TRBD2

DNA: TGCAGCGTTGGGACAGGGAACACCGGGGAGCTGTTTTTT
CDR3: CSVGTGNTGELFF
V: TRBV29-1
J: TRBJ2-2
size: NA
D: TRBD1

DNA: TGTGCTAGTGGTTTGGTACCTAAGGGGCTTAGGGAAAAACTGTTTTTT
CDR3: CASGLVPKGLREKLFF
V: TRBV12-5
J: TRBJ1-4
size: once
D: NA

DNA: TGTGCCAGTAGTCACCGGACAGGGACAGGTACGCAGTATTTT
CDR3: CASSHRTGTGTQYF
V: TRBV19
J: TRBJ2-3
size: NA
D: TRBD1

DNA: TGCGCCAGCAGCCAACAAGCGGGAATAGCGGGGTTCAACTCCTACGAGCAGTACTTC
CDR3: CASSQQAGIAGFNSYEQYF
V: TRBV4-1
J: TRBJ2-7
size: once
D: TRBD2

DNA: TGTGCCAGCAGCAAAAGAAGGGGGCAAGGGAACACTGAAGCTTTCTTT
CDR3: CASSKRRGQGNTEAFF
V: TRBV21-1
J: TRBJ1-1
size: NA
D: NA

DNA: TGTGCCAGCAGCTTGTTGGCTAGCGGAACCGGGGAGCTGTTTTTT
CDR3: CASSLLASGTGELFF
V: TRBV5-6
J: TRBJ2-2
size: NA
D: TRBD2

DNA: TGTGCCAGCAGCTTATTGAGGGACAGTCAATCGTACGAGCAGTACTTC
CDR3: CASSLLRDSQSYEQYF
V: TRBV11-3
J: TRBJ2-7
size: once
D: TRBD1

DNA: TGTGCCAGCAAACAGGGAGGGGTTGTCTATGGCTACACCTTC
CDR3: CASKQGGVVYGYTF
V: TRBV7-9
J: TRBJ1-2
size: NA
D: NA

DNA: TGTGCCAGCAGCTCAAGACTAGGACGAACAGATACGCAGTATTTT
CDR3: CASSSRLGRTDTQYF
V: TRBV7-2
J: TRBJ2-3
size: once
D: NA

DNA: TGTGCCAGCAGCTTATCAGGGACGAAGGGACTAGCCAAAAACATTCAGTACTTC
CDR3: CASSLSGTKGLAKNIQYF
V: TRBV7-2
J: TRBJ2-4
size: few
D: NA

DNA: TGCGCCAGCAGGGCTGGGACAGGGATTACCTACGAGCAGTACTTC
CDR3: CASRAGTGITYEQYF
V: TRBV4-1
J: TRBJ2-7
size: NA
D: TRBD1

DNA: TGTGCCAGCAGTGAAACATACAAGTACAATGAGCAGTTCTTC
CDR3: CASSETYKYNEQFF
V: TRBV27
J: TRBJ2-1
size: NA
D: NA

DNA: TGTGCCAGCAACCCGTATAGAAACGAGCAGTACTTC
CDR3: CASNPYRNEQYF
V: TRBV6-5
J: TRBJ2-7
size: NA
D: NA

DNA: TGTGCCAGCAGGGGGGAGGTTGGCAATCAGCCCCAGCATTTT
CDR3: CASRGEVGNQPQHF
V: TRBV5-8
J: TRBJ1-5
size: NA
D: NA

DNA: TGCAGTGCAGCGGCGGGTGAGCAGTTCTTC
CDR3: CSAAAGEQFF
V: TRBV20-1
J: TRBJ2-1
size: NA
D: NA

DNA: TGTGCCAGCAGCCCAAACAGGAGAAGCACAGATACGCAGTATTTT
CDR3: CASSPNRRSTDTQYF
V: TRBV3-1/TRBV3-2
J: TRBJ2-3
size: NA
D: NA

DNA: TGTGCCAGCAGTAAACTGACAGGGGCGAACACCGGGGAGCTGTTTTTT
CDR3: CASSKLTGANTGELFF
V: TRBV6-6
J: TRBJ2-2
size: NA
D: TRBD1

DNA: TGTGCCAGCAGGGGTCAGGGCTACTATGGCTACACCTTC
CDR3: CASRGQGYYGYTF
V: TRBV2
J: TRBJ1-2
size: once
D: NA

DNA: TGTGCCATCAGTGGGCAGGGGGGCAATCAGCCCCAGCATTTT
CDR3: CAISGQGGNQPQHF
V: TRBV10-3
J: TRBJ1-5
size: few
D: TRBD1